This TCR beta chain was sequenced in a study of spatial heterogeneity in lung cancer. Germline V CDR1 and CDR2: MNHEY, SVGAGI. The CDR3 loop spans 15 amino acids. Between the trimmed V and J ends, which lost 6 bases and 3 bases, there was a span of 17 bases. MiXCR, run by TCRdb on the 5' RACE reads, gives a single entry per CDR3 protein. The sample shows under 150,000 distinct CDR3 sequences, roughly an eighth of them seen only once. Indicated time point: blood at routine non-recurrence follow-up after resection. The sequenced material consisted of unsorted whole RNA from tumor, nontumor lung or frozen PBMC.

This TCR was recovered from a male donor with early-stage non-small cell lung cancer. The rearrangement links TRBV6-5 to TRBJ1-1; D might be TRBD1 (6 bases). The sequences come from PBMCs, collected at follow-up. In nucleotides, the CDR3 is TGTGCCAGCAGACCCACGGGGGCGGGCTACACTGAAGCTTTCTTT. Protein sequence: CASRPTGAGYTEAFF.